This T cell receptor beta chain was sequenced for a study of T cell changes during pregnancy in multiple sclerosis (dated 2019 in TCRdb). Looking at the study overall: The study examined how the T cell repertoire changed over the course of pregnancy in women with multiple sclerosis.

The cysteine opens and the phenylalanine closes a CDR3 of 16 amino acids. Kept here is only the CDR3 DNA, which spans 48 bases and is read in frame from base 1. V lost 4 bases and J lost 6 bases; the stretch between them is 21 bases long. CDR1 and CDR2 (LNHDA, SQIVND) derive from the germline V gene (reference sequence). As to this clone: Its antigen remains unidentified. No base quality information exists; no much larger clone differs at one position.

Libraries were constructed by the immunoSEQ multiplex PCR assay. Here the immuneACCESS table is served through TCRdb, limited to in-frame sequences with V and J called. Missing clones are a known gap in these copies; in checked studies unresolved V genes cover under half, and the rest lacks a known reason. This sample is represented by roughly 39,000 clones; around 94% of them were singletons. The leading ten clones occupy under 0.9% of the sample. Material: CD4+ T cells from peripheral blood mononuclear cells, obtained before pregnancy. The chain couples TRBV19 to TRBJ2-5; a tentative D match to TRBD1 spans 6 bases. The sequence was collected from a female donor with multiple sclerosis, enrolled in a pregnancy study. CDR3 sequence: CASSTPRTDRGKTQYF. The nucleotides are TGTGCCAGTAGTACCCCCCGGACAGACCGAGGGAAGACCCAGTACTTC.